This TCR beta chain was identified in a study of Ad26.COV2.S vaccination and SARS-CoV-2 variants. Concerning this clone itself: Its antigen is still unknown.

Treatment: about 20 received Ad26.COV2.S at low or high dose, single or two shots; about five received placebo; per-sample allocation not given. Collection of the samples took place on day 63 after the first injection of vaccine or placebo. The administered vaccine (an Ad26 vector) expressed Wuhan-strain SARS-CoV-2 spike. Profiled with immunoSEQ multiplex PCR; TCRdb holds only in-frame clones, not every one. The sample contains about 320,000 clones, about nine tenths of which appear only once. CDR3 length equals 13 residues. CDR1 KGHDR and CDR2 SFDVKD come from the germline V gene. Trimming shortened V by 3 bases and J by 0 bases, and 4 bases separated the two germline ends. Points from the study as a whole: Those who received the vaccine showed greater spike-specific TCR breadth than those given placebo.

Material: peripheral blood, obtained in a trial of Ad26.COV2.S vaccine versus placebo. The clonotype comes from a person between 18 and 65 years old who received the Ad26.COV2.S COVID-19 vaccine or a placebo. The V and J genes are TRBV24-1 and TRBJ1-2; D is unclear. The chain's CDR3 is CATSDGSNYGYTF. The CDR3 DNA sequence: TGTGCCACCAGTGATGGATCTAACTATGGCTACACCTTC.